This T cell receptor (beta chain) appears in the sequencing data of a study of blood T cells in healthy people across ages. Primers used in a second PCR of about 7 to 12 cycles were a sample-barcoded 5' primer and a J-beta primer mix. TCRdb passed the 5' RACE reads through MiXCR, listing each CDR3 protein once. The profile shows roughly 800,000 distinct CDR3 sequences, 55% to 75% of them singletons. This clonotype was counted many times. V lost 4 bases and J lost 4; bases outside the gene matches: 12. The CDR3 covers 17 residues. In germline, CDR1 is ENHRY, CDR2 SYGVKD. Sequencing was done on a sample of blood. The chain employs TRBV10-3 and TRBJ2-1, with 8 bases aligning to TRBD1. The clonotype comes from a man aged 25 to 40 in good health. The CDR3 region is CAISGLNTGGRYNEQFF. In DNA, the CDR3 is TGTGCCATCAGTGGGCTCAATACAGGGGGTCGATACAATGAGCAGTTCTTC.